These T cell receptor beta chains were read from a single sample in a study of chronic HIV infection and antiretroviral therapy. Using its own MiXCR run on the 5' RACE reads, TCRdb lists one record per CDR3 protein. The sample lists some 37,000 distinct CDR3 sequences, 7% to 10% seen once, with about 3% in the top ten. Sequenced material: peripheral blood. The receptors stem from an adult who had HIV and had not received antiretroviral therapy, or was an uninfected healthy control (not recorded which). Both conserved end residues are part of each CDR3. The order of the fields is V gene, J gene, D gene, clone size, CDR3 protein, CDR3 DNA. A D gene is named only where the DNA matches it firmly. Clone size, where shown, is once, few, many, or a class for clones that have expanded.

TRBV28	TRBJ2-3	TRBD2	few	CAILSGRRADTQYF	TGTGCCATCCTTAGCGGGAGGAGGGCAGATACGCAGTATTTT
TRBV2	TRBJ1-2	.	few	CARGSEGGYGYTF	TGTGCCAGGGGCTCGGAGGGGGGATATGGCTACACCTTC
TRBV20-1	TRBJ2-7	.	medium-sized	CSARDQGLGYYEQYF	TGCAGTGCTAGAGACCAGGGTTTGGGGTATTACGAGCAGTACTTC
TRBV7-3	TRBJ1-1	TRBD1	few	CASSPTGGTEAFF	TGTGCCAGCAGCCCGACAGGGGGGACTGAAGCTTTCTTT
TRBV6-6	TRBJ1-2	.	.	CASSYSDAGLMGYTF	TGTGCCAGCAGTTACTCGGATGCGGGCCTGATGGGCTACACCTTC
TRBV4-1	TRBJ1-1	.	.	CASSSPSRNTEAFF	TGCGCCAGCAGTTCCCCAAGCCGGAACACTGAAGCTTTCTTT
TRBV15	TRBJ2-3	TRBD2	.	CATSRDSGRPSTDTQYF	TGTGCCACCAGCAGAGATAGCGGGAGGCCTAGCACAGATACGCAGTATTTT
TRBV5-1	TRBJ2-2	TRBD2	many	CASSLVGGQKLAGATGELFF	TGCGCCAGCAGCTTGGTTGGGGGACAGAAACTAGCGGGAGCCACCGGGGAGCTGTTTTTT
TRBV7-2	TRBJ1-3	.	.	CASSSHLSGNTIYF	TGTGCCAGCAGCTCTCACCTCTCTGGAAACACCATATATTTT
TRBV28	TRBJ2-3	.	.	CASSPLSFVGTDTQYF	TGTGCCAGCAGTCCTCTTTCGTTTGTGGGCACAGATACGCAGTATTTT
TRBV28	TRBJ2-4	TRBD1	.	CASSLGGQGVQYF	TGTGCCAGCAGTTTGGGGGGACAGGGTGTTCAGTACTTC
TRBV20-1	TRBJ2-7	.	few	CSARDVARVYEQYF	TGCAGTGCTAGAGATGTGGCCCGTGTCTACGAGCAGTACTTC
TRBV10-2	TRBJ2-2	.	few	CASSERLAYTGELFF	TGCGCCAGCAGTGAGAGGCTAGCTTACACCGGGGAGCTGTTTTTT
TRBV11-3	TRBJ2-5	TRBD2	.	CASSGRGVQTQYF	TGTGCCAGCAGCGGACGGGGGGTGCAGACCCAGTACTTC
TRBV28	TRBJ1-1	.	many	CASSLPAGPYGTEAFF	TGTGCCAGCAGTTTACCGGCAGGACCGTACGGTACTGAAGCTTTCTTT
TRBV10-3	TRBJ2-7	.	many	CAISESDEQYF	TGTGCCATCAGTGAGTCGGATGAGCAGTACTTC
TRBV28	TRBJ2-5	.	.	CASSTTGHGAKTQYF	TGTGCCAGCAGCACTACGGGACATGGGGCGAAGACCCAGTACTTC
TRBV20-1	TRBJ1-5	TRBD1	many	CSARDRQGGSNQPQHF	TGCAGTGCTAGAGATCGACAGGGAGGAAGCAATCAGCCCCAGCATTTT
TRBV7-3	TRBJ2-3	.	many	CASSSRVLDTQYF	TGTGCCAGCAGCTCCAGGGTCCTAGATACGCAGTATTTT
TRBV20-1	TRBJ2-4	.	.	CSAIYGGVGKNIQYF	TGCAGTGCTATATACGGCGGGGTGGGCAAAAACATTCAGTACTTC
TRBV20-1	TRBJ2-3	TRBD2	.	CSACGSGGTDTQYF	TGCAGTGCTTGCGGGAGTGGGGGCACAGATACGCAGTATTTT
TRBV5-6	TRBJ2-3	TRBD2	.	CASSSGLAGELGTDTQYF	TGTGCCAGCAGCTCCGGACTAGCGGGAGAATTGGGCACAGATACGCAGTATTTT
TRBV29-1	TRBJ1-1	.	many	CSVEEGGGTEAFF	TGCAGCGTTGAAGAGGGGGGCGGCACTGAAGCTTTCTTT
TRBV18	TRBJ1-2	.	many	CASSPPDWSYGYTF	TGTGCCAGCTCACCACCTGACTGGTCCTATGGCTACACCTTC
TRBV6-2/TRBV6-3	TRBJ2-1	TRBD2	.	CASSYTSGRTYNEQFF	TGTGCCAGCAGCTACACTAGCGGGAGAACCTACAATGAGCAGTTCTTC
TRBV4-3	TRBJ2-1	TRBD2	.	CASSHVGGYNEQFF	TGCGCCAGCAGCCACGTCGGGGGGTACAATGAGCAGTTCTTC
TRBV4-2	TRBJ2-7	.	.	CASSQDRRQYF	TGTGCCAGCAGCCAAGATCGGCGGCAGTACTTC
TRBV5-5	TRBJ1-1	TRBD1	few	CASSSDRGTEAFF	TGTGCCAGCAGCTCTGACAGGGGCACTGAAGCTTTCTTT
TRBV5-1	TRBJ1-1	.	many	CASSLVIGMMNTEAFF	TGCGCCAGCAGCTTGGTCATAGGGATGATGAACACTGAAGCTTTCTTT
TRBV18	TRBJ2-7	.	many	CASSPPPGREQYF	TGTGCCAGCTCACCACCTCCGGGACGGGAGCAGTACTTC
TRBV12-3/TRBV12-4	TRBJ2-1	.	.	CATSEEDGTYNEQFF	TGTGCCACCAGCGAGGAAGACGGAACCTACAATGAGCAGTTCTTC
TRBV29-1	TRBJ2-7	.	many	CSVEERAHHYEQYF	TGCAGCGTTGAAGAGAGGGCCCACCACTACGAGCAGTACTTC
TRBV6-5	TRBJ2-5	TRBD2	many	CASSYGTSGKETQYF	TGTGCCAGCAGTTACGGGACTAGCGGAAAAGAGACCCAGTACTTC
TRBV5-1	TRBJ2-2	TRBD2	many	CASSSQLAGGTGELFF	TGCGCCAGCAGCTCACAACTAGCGGGAGGGACCGGGGAGCTGTTTTTT